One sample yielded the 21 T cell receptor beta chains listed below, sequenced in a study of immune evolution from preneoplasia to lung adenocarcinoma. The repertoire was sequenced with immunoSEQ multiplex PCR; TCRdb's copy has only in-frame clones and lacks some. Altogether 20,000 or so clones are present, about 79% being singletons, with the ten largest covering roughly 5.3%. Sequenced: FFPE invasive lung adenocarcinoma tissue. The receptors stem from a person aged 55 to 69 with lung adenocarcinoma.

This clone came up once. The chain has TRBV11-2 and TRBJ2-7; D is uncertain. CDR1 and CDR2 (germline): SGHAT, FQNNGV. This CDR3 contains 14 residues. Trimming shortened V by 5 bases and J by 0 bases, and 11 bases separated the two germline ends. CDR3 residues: CASSPRHNSYEQYF. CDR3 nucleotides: TGTGCCAGCAGCCCTCGACACAACTCCTACGAGCAGTACTTC.

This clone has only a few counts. The CDR3 loop is CASSLGRYNEQFF. CDR3 DNA: TGTGCCAGCAGCTTGGGACGGTACAATGAGCAGTTCTTC. The rearrangement joins TRBV7-9 to TRBJ2-1; possibly TRBD1 or TRBD2 for D (5 bases each). V was cut by 3 bases and J by 4 bases, with 7 bases left in between. The CDR3 is made up of 13 amino acids. In germline, CDR1 is SEHNR, CDR2 FQNEAQ (reference sequence).

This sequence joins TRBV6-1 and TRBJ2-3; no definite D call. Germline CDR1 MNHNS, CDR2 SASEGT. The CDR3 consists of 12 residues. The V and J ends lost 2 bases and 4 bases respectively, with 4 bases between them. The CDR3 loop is CASSELSDTQYF. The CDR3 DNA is TGTGCCAGCAGTGAATTGTCAGATACGCAGTATTTT.

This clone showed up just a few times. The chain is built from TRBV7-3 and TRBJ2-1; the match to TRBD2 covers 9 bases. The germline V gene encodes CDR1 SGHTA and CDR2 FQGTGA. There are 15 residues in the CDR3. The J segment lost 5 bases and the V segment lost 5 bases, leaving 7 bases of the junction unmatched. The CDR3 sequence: CASSPTSGPNNEQFF. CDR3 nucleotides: TGTGCCAGCAGCCCCACTAGCGGGCCGAACAATGAGCAGTTCTTC.

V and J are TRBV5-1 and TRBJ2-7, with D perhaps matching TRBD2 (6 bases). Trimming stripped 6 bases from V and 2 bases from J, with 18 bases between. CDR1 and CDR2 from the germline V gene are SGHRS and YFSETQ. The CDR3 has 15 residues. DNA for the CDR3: TGCGCCAGCAATCCCACCGGGACTGTACCCTACGAGCAGTACTTC. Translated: CASNPTGTVPYEQYF.

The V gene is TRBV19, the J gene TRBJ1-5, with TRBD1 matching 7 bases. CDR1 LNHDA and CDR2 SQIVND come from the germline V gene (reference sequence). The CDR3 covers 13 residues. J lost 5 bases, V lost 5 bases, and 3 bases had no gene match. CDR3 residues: CASSRQGDQPQHF. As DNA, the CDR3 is TGTGCCAGTAGTCGACAGGGCGATCAGCCCCAGCATTTT.

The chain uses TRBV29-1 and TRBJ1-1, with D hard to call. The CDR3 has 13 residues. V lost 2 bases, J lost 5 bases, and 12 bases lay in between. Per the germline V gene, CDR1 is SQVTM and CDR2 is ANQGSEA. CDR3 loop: CSVERVAGTEAFF. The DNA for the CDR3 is TGCAGCGTTGAAAGGGTCGCCGGGACTGAAGCTTTCTTT.

In nucleotides, the CDR3 is TGTGCCAGCGGGGACAGGTCGGTCAGCACAGATACGCAGTATTTT. Translation gives CASGDRSVSTDTQYF. The chain uses TRBV5-4 and TRBJ2-3; the match to TRBD1 covers 8 bases. The CDR3 sequence is 15 residues long. The trim removed 7 bases at V and 0 bases at J, leaving 7 bases unmatched. In germline, CDR1 is SGHNT, CDR2 YYREEE (reference sequence). Combining the CDR3 with reference TRBV5-4 and TRBJ2-3 gives the whole variable domain ETGVTQSPTHLIKTRGQQVTLRCSSQSGHNTVSWYQQALGQGPQFIFQYYREEENGRGNFPPRFSGLQFPNYSSELNVNALELDDSALYLCASGDRSVSTDTQYFGPGTRLTVL.

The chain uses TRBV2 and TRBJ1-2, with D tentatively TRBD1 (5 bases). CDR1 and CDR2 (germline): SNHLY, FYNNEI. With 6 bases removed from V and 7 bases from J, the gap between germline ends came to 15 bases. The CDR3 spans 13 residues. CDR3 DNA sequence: TGTGCCAGCAGGGGCCAGGGTTCAGGTGGCTACACCTTC. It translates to CASRGQGSGGYTF.

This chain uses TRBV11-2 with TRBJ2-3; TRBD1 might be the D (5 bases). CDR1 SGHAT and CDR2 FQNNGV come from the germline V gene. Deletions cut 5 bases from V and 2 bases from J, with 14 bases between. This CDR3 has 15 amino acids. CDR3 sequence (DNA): TGTGCCAGCAGCCCAAGGGGCGGAATCACAGATACGCAGTATTTT. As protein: CASSPRGGITDTQYF.

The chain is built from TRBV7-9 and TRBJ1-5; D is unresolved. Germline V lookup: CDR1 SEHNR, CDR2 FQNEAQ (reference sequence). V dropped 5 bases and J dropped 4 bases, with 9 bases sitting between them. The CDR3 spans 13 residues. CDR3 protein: CASSEMGNQPQHF. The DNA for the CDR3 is TGTGCCAGCAGCGAGATGGGTAATCAGCCCCAGCATTTT. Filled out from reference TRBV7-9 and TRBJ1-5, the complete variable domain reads DTGVSQNPRHKITKRGQNVTFRCDPISEHNRLYWYRQTLGQGPEFLTYFQNEAQLEKSRLLSDRFSAERPKGSFSTLEIQRTEQGDSAMYLCASSEMGNQPQHFGDGTRLSIL.

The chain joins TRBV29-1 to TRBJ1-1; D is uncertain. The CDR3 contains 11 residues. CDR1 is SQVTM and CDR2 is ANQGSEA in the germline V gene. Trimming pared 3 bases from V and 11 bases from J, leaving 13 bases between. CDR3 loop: CSVEIGLVAFF. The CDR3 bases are TGCAGCGTTGAGATTGGGCTGGTCGCTTTCTTT.

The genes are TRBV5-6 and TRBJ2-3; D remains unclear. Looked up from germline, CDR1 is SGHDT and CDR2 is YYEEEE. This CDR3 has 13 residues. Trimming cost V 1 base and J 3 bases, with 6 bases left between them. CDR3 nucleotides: TGTGCCAGCAGCTTGCTGAGAACAGATACGCAGTATTTT. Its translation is CASSLLRTDTQYF.

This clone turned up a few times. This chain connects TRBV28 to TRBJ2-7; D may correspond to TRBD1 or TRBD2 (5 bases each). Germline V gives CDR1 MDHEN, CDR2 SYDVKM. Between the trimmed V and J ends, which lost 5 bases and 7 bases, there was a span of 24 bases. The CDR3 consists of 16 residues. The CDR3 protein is CASSPHGGGGAQEQYF. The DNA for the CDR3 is TGTGCCAGCAGTCCCCACGGTGGGGGTGGGGCCCAAGAGCAGTACTTC.

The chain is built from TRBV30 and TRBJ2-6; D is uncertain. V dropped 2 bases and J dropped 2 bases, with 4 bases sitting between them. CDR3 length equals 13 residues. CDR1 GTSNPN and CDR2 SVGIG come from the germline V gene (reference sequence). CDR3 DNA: TGTGCCTGGAGTCTACCTGGGGCCAACGTCCTGACTTTC. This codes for CAWSLPGANVLTF.

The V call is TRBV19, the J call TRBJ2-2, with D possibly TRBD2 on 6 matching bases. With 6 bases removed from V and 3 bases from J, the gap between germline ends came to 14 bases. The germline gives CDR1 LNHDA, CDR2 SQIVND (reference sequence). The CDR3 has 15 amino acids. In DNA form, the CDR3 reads TGTGCCAGTAGAAGCGGGCGCGGGGACACCGGGGAGCTGTTTTTT. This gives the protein CASRSGRGDTGELFF.

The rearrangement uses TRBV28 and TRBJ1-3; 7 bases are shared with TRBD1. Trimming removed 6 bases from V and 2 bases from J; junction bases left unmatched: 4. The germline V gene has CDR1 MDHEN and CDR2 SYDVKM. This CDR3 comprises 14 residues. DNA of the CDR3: TGTGCCAGCAGACTCCAGGGGGCTGGAAACACCATATATTTT. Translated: CASRLQGAGNTIYF.

The CDR3 DNA is TGTGCCAGCAGCGGGGTGCAGGGAGGTGAGCAGTACTTC. Translated: CASSGVQGGEQYF. The rearrangement uses TRBV5-5 and TRBJ2-7; TRBD2 might be the D (6 bases). CDR1 is SGHKS, CDR2 YYEKEE, per germline (reference sequence). Trimming took off 4 bases at V and 7 bases at J, with 15 bases between the two ends. CDR3 length: 13 amino acids. Combining the CDR3 with reference TRBV5-5 and TRBJ2-7 gives the whole variable domain DAGVTQSPTHLIKTRGQQVTLRCSPISGHKSVSWYQQVLGQGPQFIFQYYEKEERGRGNFPDRFSARQFPNYSSELNVNALLLGDSALYLCASSGVQGGEQYFGPGTRLTVT.

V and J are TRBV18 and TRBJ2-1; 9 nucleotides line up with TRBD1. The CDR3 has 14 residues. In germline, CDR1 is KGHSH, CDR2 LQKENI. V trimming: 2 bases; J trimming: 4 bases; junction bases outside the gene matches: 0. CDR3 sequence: CASSPGTGYNEQFF. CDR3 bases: TGTGCCAGCTCACCAGGGACAGGGTACAATGAGCAGTTCTTC. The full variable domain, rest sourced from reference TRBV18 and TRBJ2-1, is NAGVMQNPRHLVRRRGQEARLRCSPMKGHSHVYWYRQLPEEGLKFMVYLQKENIIDESGMPKERFSAEFPKEGPSILRIQQVVRGDSAAYFCASSPGTGYNEQFFGPGTRLTVL.

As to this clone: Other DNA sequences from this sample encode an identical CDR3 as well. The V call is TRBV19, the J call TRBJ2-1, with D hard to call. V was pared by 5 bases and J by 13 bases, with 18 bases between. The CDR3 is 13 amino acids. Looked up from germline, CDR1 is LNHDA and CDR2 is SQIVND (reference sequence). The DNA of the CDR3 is TGTGCCAGTAGTGTACGGCTAGTGGGCGGACAGTTCTTC. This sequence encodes CASSVRLVGGQFF.

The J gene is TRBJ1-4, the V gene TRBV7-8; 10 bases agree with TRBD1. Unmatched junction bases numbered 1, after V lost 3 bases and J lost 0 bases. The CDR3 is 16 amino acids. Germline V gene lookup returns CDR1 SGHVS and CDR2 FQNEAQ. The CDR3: CASSFGTGATNEKLFF. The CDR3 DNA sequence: TGTGCCAGCAGCTTTGGGACAGGGGCAACTAATGAAAAACTGTTTTTT.